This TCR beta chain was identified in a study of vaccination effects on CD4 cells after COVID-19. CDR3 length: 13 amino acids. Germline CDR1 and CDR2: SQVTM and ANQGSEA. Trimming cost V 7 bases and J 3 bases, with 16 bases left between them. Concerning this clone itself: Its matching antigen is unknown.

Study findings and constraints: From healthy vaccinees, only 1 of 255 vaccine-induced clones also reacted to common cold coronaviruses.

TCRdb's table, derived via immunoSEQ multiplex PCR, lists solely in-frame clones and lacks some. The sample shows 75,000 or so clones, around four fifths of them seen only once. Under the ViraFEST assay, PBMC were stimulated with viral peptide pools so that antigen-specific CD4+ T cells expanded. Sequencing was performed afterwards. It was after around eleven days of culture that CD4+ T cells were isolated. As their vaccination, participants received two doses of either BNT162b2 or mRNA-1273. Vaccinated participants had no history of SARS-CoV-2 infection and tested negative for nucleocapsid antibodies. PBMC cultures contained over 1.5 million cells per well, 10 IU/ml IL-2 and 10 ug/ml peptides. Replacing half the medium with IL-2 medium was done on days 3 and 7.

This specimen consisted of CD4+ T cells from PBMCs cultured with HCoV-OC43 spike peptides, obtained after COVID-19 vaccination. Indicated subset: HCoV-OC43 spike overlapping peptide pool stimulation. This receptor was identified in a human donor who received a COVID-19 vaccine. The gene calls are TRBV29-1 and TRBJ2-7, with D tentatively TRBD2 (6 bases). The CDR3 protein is CSGGEAIFYEQYV. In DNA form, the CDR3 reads TGCAGCGGGGGGGAAGCTATTTTCTACGAGCAGTACGTC.